Sequencing of this T cell receptor beta chain was carried out in a study of cytomegalovirus exposure and HLA in healthy donors. Healthy individuals who donated bone marrow served as the donors. Study observations and caveats: The availability of immune exposure information extended only to CMV serostatus. A later analysis by the authors found several of the most significant clusters apparently linked to common viral pathogens.

PCR amplification relied on 60 Vbeta primers (plus 13 Jbeta primers). Produced via immunoSEQ multiplex PCR; TCRdb's table is partial and in-frame only. The repertoire holds 90,000 to 150,000 clones, with more than 65% as singletons. With respect to this clone: Its antigen is undetermined.

This TCR came from a woman in her late teens or twenties in good health and CMV-seronegative. Sequencing was carried out using PBMCs.

The CDR3: CASSSGTIFYEQYF. CDR3 nucleotides: TGTGCCAGCAGCTCCGGGACTATTTTCTACGAGCAGTACTTC. The chain combines TRBV11-2 with TRBJ2-7; 7 nucleotides agree with TRBD2. Germline loops: CDR1 SGHAT, CDR2 FQNNGV. The CDR3 extends over 14 amino acids. V lost 4 bases to trimming and J lost 3 bases; unmatched junction nucleotides: 6.